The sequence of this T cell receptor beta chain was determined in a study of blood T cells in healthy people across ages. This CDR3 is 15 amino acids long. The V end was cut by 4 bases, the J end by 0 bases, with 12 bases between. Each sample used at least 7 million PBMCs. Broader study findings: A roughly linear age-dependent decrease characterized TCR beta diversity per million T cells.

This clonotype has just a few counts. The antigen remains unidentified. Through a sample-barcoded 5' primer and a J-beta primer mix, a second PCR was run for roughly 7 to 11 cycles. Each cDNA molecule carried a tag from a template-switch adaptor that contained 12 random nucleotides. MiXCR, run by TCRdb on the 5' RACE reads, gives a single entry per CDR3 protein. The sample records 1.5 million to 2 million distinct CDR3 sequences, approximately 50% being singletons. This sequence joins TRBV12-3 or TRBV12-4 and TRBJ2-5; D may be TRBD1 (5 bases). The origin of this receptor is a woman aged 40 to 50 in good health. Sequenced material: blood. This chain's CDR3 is CASSYPTDNQETQYF. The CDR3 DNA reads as TGTGCCAGCAGTTACCCGACAGACAACCAAGAGACCCAGTACTTC.